The 23 T cell receptor beta chains in this list originate from one sample, sequenced in a study of early T cells in non-severe SARS-CoV-2 infection. TCRdb re-derived calls from the 5' RACE reads in MiXCR, one entry per CDR3 protein. The sample has about 69,000 distinct CDR3 sequences, roughly 10% seen once. Specimen: whole blood, collected at baseline. These receptors all come from an adult who was a healthcare worker with PCR-confirmed SARS-CoV-2 infection or an uninfected control (not recorded which).

The chain uses TRBV29-1 and TRBJ1-4, with TRBD1 as a possible D gene (5 bases). CDR1 is SQVTM, CDR2 ANQGSEA, per germline. V was clipped by 5 bases and J by 5 bases, with 12 bases between them. The CDR3 totals 13 residues. DNA of the CDR3: TGCAGCGTTCAGACAGCGCCAAATGAAAAACTGTTTTTT. Its translation: CSVQTAPNEKLFF.

This clonotype has at least ten counts. V usage is TRBV9 and J usage is TRBJ2-5, with a tentative D call TRBD2 (6 bases). V lost 0 bases, J lost 0 bases, and 9 bases lay in between. The CDR3 sequence is 15 residues long. CDR1 SGDLS and CDR2 YYNGEE come from the germline V gene. CDR3 in amino acids: CASSVAAGNQETQYF. The CDR3 region has the DNA TGTGCCAGCAGCGTAGCCGCGGGGAACCAAGAGACCCAGTACTTC.

This clonotype has a handful of counts. The V and J genes are TRBV7-2 and TRBJ2-4; D might be TRBD1 (6 bases). The V and J ends lost 4 bases and 0 bases respectively, with 13 bases between them. CDR1 and CDR2 from the germline V gene are SGHTA and FQGNSA. The CDR3 has 16 residues. The CDR3 DNA reads as TGTGCCAGCAGCTCACCGGGACACCTAGCCAAAAACATTCAGTACTTC. This sequence encodes CASSSPGHLAKNIQYF.

This clonotype was seen repeatedly, ten times or more. The chain has TRBV29-1 and TRBJ2-3; 7 bases agree with TRBD1. The germline CDR1 and CDR2 sequences are SQVTM and ANQGSEA. CDR3 length equals 14 residues. The V segment lost 6 bases and the J segment 5 bases; nucleotides outside the gene matches: 11. The CDR3 DNA reads as TGCAGCGTCTCCAGGCAGGGGGTGAGAGATACGCAGTATTTT. The encoded protein is CSVSRQGVRDTQYF.

This clonotype was detected only a few times. The rearrangement joins TRBV15 to TRBJ1-1, with TRBD1 identical over 8 bases. V gave up 0 bases and J gave up 4 bases; unmatched junction bases: 7. The CDR3 contains 16 residues. Germline lookup yields CDR1 LNHNV and CDR2 YYDKDF (reference sequence). The CDR3 nucleotides are TGTGCCACCAGCAGAGATGGTCGCGACAGGGGCACTGAAGCTTTCTTT. It specifies CATSRDGRDRGTEAFF.

With regard to this clonotype: A much bigger clone sits one base away, suggesting this may be a read error. V gene TRBV12-5 combines with J gene TRBJ2-3; no definite D call. Looked up from germline, CDR1 is LGHNT and CDR2 is FRNRAP. The CDR3 runs 15 residues. The CDR3 spells CASGQTGLGTDRQYF. The CDR3 region has the DNA TGTGCTAGTGGGCAGACCGGGTTGGGCACAGATAGGCAGTATTTT. The variable domain in full, with the rest retrieved from reference TRBV12-5 and TRBJ2-3, is DARVTQTPRHKVTEMGQEVTMRCQPILGHNTVFWYRQTMMQGLELLAYFRNRAPLDDSGMPKDRFSAEMPDATLATLKIQPSEPRDSAVYFCASGQTGLGTDRQYFGPGTRLTVL.

This clonotype has only a few counts. The chain recombines TRBV3-1 with TRBJ2-6; a weak D match, TRBD2 (5 bases). Germline V CDR1 and CDR2: LGHDT, YNNKEL (reference sequence). The germline V and J ends were trimmed by 7 bases and 3 bases, with 13 bases remaining between them. The CDR3 spans 15 residues. CDR3 sequence: CASTPMGSGANVLTF. DNA of the CDR3: TGTGCCAGCACCCCTATGGGGAGTGGGGCCAACGTCCTGACTTTC.

This clonotype was seen only a few times. The rearrangement links TRBV9 to TRBJ2-2; TRBD2 aligns across 9 bases. Germline CDR1 is SGDLS and CDR2 is YYNGEE. V dropped 4 bases and J dropped 3; count of bases not matched to a gene: 7. This CDR3 contains 16 residues. Here the CDR3 DNA reads TGTGCCAGCAGCATTAGCGGGAGAGCGGACACCGGGGAGCTGTTTTTT. Its protein product is CASSISGRADTGELFF.

This clonotype was seen a few times. The chain has TRBV20-1 and TRBJ2-3, with 10 bases identical to TRBD1. Germline V gene sequence: CDR1 DFQATT, CDR2 SNEGSKA (reference sequence). J gave up 1 base and V 0 bases, and 4 bases lay outside the gene matches. This CDR3 is built from 16 residues. In nucleotides, the CDR3 is TGCAGTGCTAGAGAAAGACAGGGGGCGGGCACAGATACGCAGTATTTT. Amino acids: CSARERQGAGTDTQYF.

In this sample, this clonotype turned up many times. The V and J genes are TRBV24-1 and TRBJ2-5; D possibly corresponds to TRBD1 (5 bases). The CDR3 consists of 14 residues. The V end was cut by 3 bases, the J end by 0 bases, with 7 bases between. Germline loops: CDR1 KGHDR, CDR2 SFDVKD. This CDR3 reads CATSDPTDQETQYF. Written as DNA, the CDR3 is TGTGCCACCAGTGATCCGACAGACCAAGAGACCCAGTACTTC.

This clonotype was observed a handful of times. J is TRBJ2-2 and V is TRBV27; D gene unclear. V lost 1 base, J lost 1 base, and 10 bases lay in between. Germline V gives CDR1 MNHEY, CDR2 SMNVEV (reference sequence). This CDR3 contains 16 residues. The CDR3 spells CASSLLQFGNTGELFF. The CDR3 nucleotides are TGTGCCAGCAGTTTATTGCAGTTCGGGAACACCGGGGAGCTGTTTTTT.

This clonotype was found many times. This sequence joins TRBV18 and TRBJ2-3, with D uncertain. The CDR3 is 13 residues long. V lost 6 bases and J lost 2, with 9 bases in between. CDR1 is KGHSH and CDR2 is LQKENI in the germline V gene. The CDR3 here is CASSLGFTDTQYF. The CDR3 DNA reads TGTGCCAGCTCGTTAGGGTTCACAGATACGCAGTATTTT. Together with reference TRBV18 and TRBJ2-3, the CDR3 gives the full variable domain: NAGVMQNPRHLVRRRGQEARLRCSPMKGHSHVYWYRQLPEEGLKFMVYLQKENIIDESGMPKERFSAEFPKEGPSILRIQQVVRGDSAAYFCASSLGFTDTQYFGPGTRLTVL.

CDR3 DNA sequence: TGTGCCAGCAGCTTAGCGGGGGATAGCAATCAGCCCCAGCATTTT. It codes for CASSLAGDSNQPQHF. This sequence joins TRBV13 and TRBJ1-5; a weak D match, TRBD1 (5 bases). Germline CDR1 and CDR2: PRHDT and FYEKMQ (reference sequence). This CDR3 region has 15 residues. V was trimmed by 1 base and J by 0 bases, leaving 7 bases between them.

The chain employs TRBV9 and TRBJ2-5, with 8 bases that match TRBD2. The length of the CDR3 is 14 residues. Germline CDR1 SGDLS, CDR2 YYNGEE. The trim removed 0 bases at V and 2 bases at J, leaving 0 bases unmatched. This CDR3 is CASSVVAGQETQYF. DNA for the CDR3: TGTGCCAGCAGCGTAGTAGCGGGGCAAGAGACCCAGTACTTC.

This clonotype turned up a few times. This chain joins TRBV4-2 and TRBJ2-2; 8 bases align to TRBD1. CDR3 length equals 15 residues. The J segment lost 4 bases and the V segment lost 5 bases, leaving 6 bases of the junction unmatched. CDR1 and CDR2 from the germline V gene are LGHNA and YNFKEQ. The CDR3 reads CASSTTGQATGELFF. CDR3 coding DNA: TGTGCCAGCAGCACCACGGGACAGGCCACCGGGGAGCTGTTTTTT.

The J gene is TRBJ2-7, the V gene TRBV29-1, with TRBD1 matching 11 bases. V lost 6 bases and J lost 0; bases outside the gene matches: 7. Germline V gene lookup returns CDR1 SQVTM and CDR2 ANQGSEA. The CDR3 runs to 15 residues. The CDR3 reads CSVETGTGGSYEQYF. The CDR3 DNA follows: TGCAGCGTGGAGACCGGGACAGGGGGCTCCTACGAGCAGTACTTC.

The chain recombines TRBV12-3 or TRBV12-4 with TRBJ2-1, with TRBD2 as a possible D gene (5 bases). V was clipped by 5 bases and J by 4 bases, with 21 bases between them. This CDR3 contains 17 residues. CDR3 nucleotide sequence: TGTGCCAGCAGTATAGACCCGGACTTCCTAGGTTACAATGAGCAGTTCTTC. Translation gives CASSIDPDFLGYNEQFF.

The chain recombines TRBV29-1 with TRBJ2-7; no firm D call. V was clipped by 6 bases and J by 4 bases, with 19 bases between them. The CDR3 runs to 14 residues. Germline assignment: CDR1 SQVTM and CDR2 ANQGSEA. In DNA, the CDR3 is TGCAGCGTCGCGCGTTCTACATCAAAGTACGAGCAGTACTTC. Translating it yields CSVARSTSKYEQYF.

This clonotype was detected a few times. V gene TRBV6-1 combines with J gene TRBJ2-2; 8 bases are a match to TRBD1. V dropped 3 bases and J dropped 4; count of bases not matched to a gene: 4. Germline V gene sequence: CDR1 MNHNS, CDR2 SASEGT. The CDR3 totals 15 residues. CDR3 region: CASSDRGRVTGELFF. The CDR3 nucleotides are TGTGCCAGCAGTGACAGGGGGCGGGTCACCGGGGAGCTGTTTTTT.

The chain links TRBV5-1 to TRBJ2-7; no definite D call. Between the trimmed V and J ends, which lost 0 bases and 2 bases, there was a span of 12 bases. This CDR3 is built from 15 residues. CDR1 is SGHRS, CDR2 YFSETQ, per germline. This CDR3 reads CASSLGPKGTYEQYF. The CDR3 region has the DNA TGCGCCAGCAGCTTGGGGCCTAAGGGAACCTACGAGCAGTACTTC.

This clonotype appeared many times. This CDR3 is CASSQEGLAIQYF. In nucleotides, the CDR3 is TGTGCCAGCAGCCAAGAGGGCCTGGCCATTCAGTACTTC. The rearrangement links TRBV4-2 to TRBJ2-4, with D unclear. CDR3 length: 13 residues. Trimming removed 0 bases at V and 9 bases at J, with 9 bases between. Germline V CDR1 and CDR2: LGHNA, YNFKEQ.

This chain connects TRBV24-1 to TRBJ2-7, with D unclear. Germline V lookup: CDR1 KGHDR, CDR2 SFDVKD. Between the trimmed V and J ends, which lost 1 base and 2 bases, there was a span of 11 bases. The CDR3 runs 15 residues. The CDR3 DNA reads TGTGCCACCAGTGATTTCGGAAGGCACCCCTACGAGCAGTACTTC. Residues: CATSDFGRHPYEQYF.

This clonotype was detected many times. J is TRBJ1-2 and V is TRBV29-1; possibly TRBD1 for D (5 bases). The germline V and J ends were trimmed by 3 bases and 2 bases, with 13 bases remaining between them. The CDR3 runs 14 residues. Germline V lookup: CDR1 SQVTM, CDR2 ANQGSEA. The DNA of the CDR3 is TGCAGCGTTGAGCCCCGGGACCTAAACTATGGCTACACCTTC. It codes for CSVEPRDLNYGYTF.